This T cell receptor (beta chain) derives from a study of shared clonotypes between healthy human individuals. Assay used: immunoSEQ multiplex PCR; TCRdb lists only in-frame clones, some missing. In the table there are 2,500,000 or so clones, roughly 93% of which are singletons. Trimming cost V 3 bases and J 7 bases; bases outside gene matches: 8. The CDR3 contains 16 residues. Germline V CDR1 and CDR2: MGHRA, YSYEKL. The chain employs TRBV4-1 and TRBJ2-1; 11 nucleotides match TRBD2. Sequencing was done on a sample of naive CD4+ T cells from PBMCs. Subset described: CD45RA+ positively selected. The receptor's source is a man between 18 and 35 years old in good health. Some clones in this sample may be carry-over from other donors' samples. CDR3 sequence (DNA): TGCGCCAGCAGCCAGGGCGCGGCTAGCGGGAGGAATGAGCAGTTCTTC. It is translated as CASSQGAASGRNEQFF.